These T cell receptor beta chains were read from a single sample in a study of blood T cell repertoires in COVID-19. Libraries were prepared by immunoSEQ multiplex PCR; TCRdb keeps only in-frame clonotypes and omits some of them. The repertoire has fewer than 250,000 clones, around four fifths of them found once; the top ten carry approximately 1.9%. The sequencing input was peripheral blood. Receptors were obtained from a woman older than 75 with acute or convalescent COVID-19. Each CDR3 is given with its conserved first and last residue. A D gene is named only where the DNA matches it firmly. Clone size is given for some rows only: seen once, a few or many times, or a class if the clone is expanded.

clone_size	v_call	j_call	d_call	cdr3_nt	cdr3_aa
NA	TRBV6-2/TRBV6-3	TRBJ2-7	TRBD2	TGTGCCAGCAGTTCGGGGGGACTTTTAAGCTCCTACGAGCAGTACTTC	CASSSGGLLSSYEQYF
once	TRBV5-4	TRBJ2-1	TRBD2	TGTGCCAGCAGCTTGGCCGGCGGGAGGCACTACAATGAGCAGTTCTTC	CASSLAGGRHYNEQFF
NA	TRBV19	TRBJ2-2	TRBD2	TGTGCCAGTAGTATTATAGCGGGAGGGCTGAAGGACACCGGGGAGCTGTTTTTT	CASSIIAGGLKDTGELFF
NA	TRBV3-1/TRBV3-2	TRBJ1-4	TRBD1	TGTGCCAGCAGCCAGGCCGGGACAGGGGGTTTAAAACTGTTTTTT	CASSQAGTGGLKLFF
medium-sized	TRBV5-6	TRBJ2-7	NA	TGTGCCAGCAGCTTGAGGAGAGGAGCTAACGAGCAGTACTTC	CASSLRRGANEQYF
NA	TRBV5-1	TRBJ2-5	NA	TGCGCCAGCAGCTTGGCCGCCAGGGAGGAAGAGACCCAGTACTTC	CASSLAAREEETQYF
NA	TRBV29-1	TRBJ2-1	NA	TGCAGCGTTGAGCTACCGGGAACTAAATTCGATGAGCAGTTCTTC	CSVELPGTKFDEQFF
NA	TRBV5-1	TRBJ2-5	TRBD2	TGCGCCAGCAGACCGACAGCGGGACAAGAGACCCAGTACTTC	CASRPTAGQETQYF
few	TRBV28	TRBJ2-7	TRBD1	TGTGCCAGCACCGAGACAGGGGGGAGGGTTTACGAGCAGTACTTC	CASTETGGRVYEQYF
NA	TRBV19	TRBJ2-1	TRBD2	TGTGCCAGTAGTATATGGGGGGGGCTAGCGGGGCCCTACAATGAGCAGTTCTTC	CASSIWGGLAGPYNEQFF
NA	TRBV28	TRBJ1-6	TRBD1	TGTGCCAGCAGTCCGCCGGGACAGGGGAACTCACCCCTCCACTTT	CASSPPGQGNSPLHF
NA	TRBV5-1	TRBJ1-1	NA	TGCGCCAGCAGCCGCTCCGACATGACGAACACTGAAGCTTTCTTT	CASSRSDMTNTEAFF
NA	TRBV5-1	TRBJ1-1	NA	TGCGCCAGCAGCTTGGGATCAGGGAACACTGAAGCTTTCTTT	CASSLGSGNTEAFF
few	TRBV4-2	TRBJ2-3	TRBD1	TGTGCCAGCAGCCCACAAGTCTTAATCCTGGGGGACAGGGGTGGAGATACGCAGTATTTT	CASSPQVLILGDRGGDTQYF
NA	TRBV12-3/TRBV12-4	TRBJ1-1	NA	TGTGCCAGCGGGCTTCCGAACACTGAAGCTTTCTTT	CASGLPNTEAFF
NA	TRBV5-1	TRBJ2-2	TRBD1	TGCGCCAGCAGCTTGGGACAGGGTTCCACCGGGGAGCTGTTTTTT	CASSLGQGSTGELFF
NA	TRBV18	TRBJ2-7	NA	TGTGCCAGCTCACCACCGGGGAGGGGGAGGCCAATCTACGAGCAGTACTTC	CASSPPGRGRPIYEQYF
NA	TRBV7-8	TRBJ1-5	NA	TGTGCCAGCAGCTTGGAGGTTGGGTTTAGTCAGCCCCAGCATTTT	CASSLEVGFSQPQHF
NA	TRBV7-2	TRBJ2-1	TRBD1	TGTGCCAGCAGCTCACAGGGGAGCTCCTACAATGAGCAGTTCTTC	CASSSQGSSYNEQFF
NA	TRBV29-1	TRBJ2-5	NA	TGCAGCGTTGTGATTAGAGGGCGAGAGACCCAGTACTTC	CSVVIRGRETQYF
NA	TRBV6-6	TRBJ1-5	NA	TGTGCCAGCAGACAGAGAGGGAATCAGCCCCAGCATTTT	CASRQRGNQPQHF
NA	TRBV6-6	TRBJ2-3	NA	TGTGCCAGCAGCAGCCGGACAGGCACAGATACGCAGTATTTT	CASSSRTGTDTQYF
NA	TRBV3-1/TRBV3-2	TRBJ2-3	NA	TGTGCCAGCAGCCAAGGGCATACTAGGGTGGGTACAGATACGCAGTATTTT	CASSQGHTRVGTDTQYF
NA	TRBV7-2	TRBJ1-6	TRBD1	TGTGCCAGCAGCAGTCCGGGACAGGCCCGTTCCCGCTTAGTTTCACCCCTCCACTTT	CASSSPGQARSRLVSPLHF
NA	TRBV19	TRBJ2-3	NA	TGTGCCAGTAGTGAGGTTGACTTTAAAGATACGCAGTATTTT	CASSEVDFKDTQYF
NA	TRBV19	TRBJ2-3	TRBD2	TGTGCCAGTAGCCTACTAGCGGGCGCAGATACGCAGTATTTT	CASSLLAGADTQYF
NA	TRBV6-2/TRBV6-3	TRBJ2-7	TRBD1	TGTGCCAGCAGTTACTCGGGACAGCAGCAGTACTTC	CASSYSGQQQYF
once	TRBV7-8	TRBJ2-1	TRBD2	TGTGCCAGCAGCTTTGGACAGAGTAGGAGCGGGAGAAGATACAATGAGCAGTTCTTC	CASSFGQSRSGRRYNEQFF
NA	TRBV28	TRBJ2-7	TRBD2	TGTGCCAGCAGGGGCCCTAGAGCGGGACCGAGCTCCTACGAGCAGTACTTC	CASRGPRAGPSSYEQYF
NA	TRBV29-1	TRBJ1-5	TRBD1	TGCAGCGGGTTCAGACAGGGGCCCATTTATCAGCCCCAGCATTTT	CSGFRQGPIYQPQHF
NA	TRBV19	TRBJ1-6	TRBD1	TGTGCCAGTAGTATGACGACAGGGGGCCGCTCACCCCTCCACTTT	CASSMTTGGRSPLHF
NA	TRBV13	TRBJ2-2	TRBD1	TGTGCCAGCAGCTCGGGACAGGCGAACACCGGGGAGCTGTTTTTT	CASSSGQANTGELFF
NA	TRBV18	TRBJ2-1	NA	TGTGCCAGCTCACCATTCGGCGGGGCTACCTACAATGAGCAGTTCTTC	CASSPFGGATYNEQFF
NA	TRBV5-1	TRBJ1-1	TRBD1	TGCGCCAGCAGCGCCTGGACAGGGAGATATGAAGCTTTCTTT	CASSAWTGRYEAFF
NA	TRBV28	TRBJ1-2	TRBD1	TGTGCCAGCAGTTTGATCCTTCGGGACAGGGGACGTGGCTACACCTTC	CASSLILRDRGRGYTF
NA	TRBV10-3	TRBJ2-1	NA	TGTGCCACCGGACAGCCTCCCTACAATGAGCAGTTCTTC	CATGQPPYNEQFF
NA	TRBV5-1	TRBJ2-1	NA	TGCGCCAGCAGCTTGGAGCTAGCAAGGGTTTACAATGAGCAGTTCTTC	CASSLELARVYNEQFF
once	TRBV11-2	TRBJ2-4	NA	TGTGCCAGCAGCTTAAGCTGGACAGCTGGAGCCAAAAACATTCAGTACTTC	CASSLSWTAGAKNIQYF
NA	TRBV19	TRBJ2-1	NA	TGTGCCAGTAGGAGGGTCGCGGGGAACAATGAGCAGTTCTTC	CASRRVAGNNEQFF
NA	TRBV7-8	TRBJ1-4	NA	TGTGCCAGCAGCGCAGAGGTCGGTGTCGGCGAAAAACTGTTTTTT	CASSAEVGVGEKLFF
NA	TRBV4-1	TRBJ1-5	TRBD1	TGCGCCAGCAGCCAACGGACAGGGGTGGATCAGCCCCAGCATTTT	CASSQRTGVDQPQHF
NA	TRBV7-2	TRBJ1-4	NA	TGTGCCAGCAGCCCCTGGACAGACTCAAGTTCAACTAATGAAAAACTGTTTTTT	CASSPWTDSSSTNEKLFF
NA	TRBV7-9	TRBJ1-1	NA	TGTGCCAGCAGCTCTTCTGGGGCCACTGAAGCTTTCTTT	CASSSSGATEAFF
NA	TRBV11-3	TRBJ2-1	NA	TGTGCCAGCAGCTTGGGCTTACTGGGTGTAGATGAGCAGTTCTTC	CASSLGLLGVDEQFF
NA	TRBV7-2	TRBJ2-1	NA	TGTGCCAGCAGCTCAACTACTAGAAATGGGCAGTTCTTC	CASSSTTRNGQFF
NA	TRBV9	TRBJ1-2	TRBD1	TGTGCCAGCAGCCAACAGGGGGTGAACTATGGCTACACCTTC	CASSQQGVNYGYTF
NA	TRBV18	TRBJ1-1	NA	TGTGCCAGCTCCCCCGATCTCCTCGACAGGAACACTGAAGCTTTCTTT	CASSPDLLDRNTEAFF
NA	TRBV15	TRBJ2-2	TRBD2	TGTGCCACCAGCAGAGGGACTAGCCGAACCGGGGAGCTGTTTTTT	CATSRGTSRTGELFF
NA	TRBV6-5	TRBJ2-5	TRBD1	TGTGCCAGCAGCCTGACAGGGGGGATGAGAGAGACCCAGTACTTC	CASSLTGGMRETQYF